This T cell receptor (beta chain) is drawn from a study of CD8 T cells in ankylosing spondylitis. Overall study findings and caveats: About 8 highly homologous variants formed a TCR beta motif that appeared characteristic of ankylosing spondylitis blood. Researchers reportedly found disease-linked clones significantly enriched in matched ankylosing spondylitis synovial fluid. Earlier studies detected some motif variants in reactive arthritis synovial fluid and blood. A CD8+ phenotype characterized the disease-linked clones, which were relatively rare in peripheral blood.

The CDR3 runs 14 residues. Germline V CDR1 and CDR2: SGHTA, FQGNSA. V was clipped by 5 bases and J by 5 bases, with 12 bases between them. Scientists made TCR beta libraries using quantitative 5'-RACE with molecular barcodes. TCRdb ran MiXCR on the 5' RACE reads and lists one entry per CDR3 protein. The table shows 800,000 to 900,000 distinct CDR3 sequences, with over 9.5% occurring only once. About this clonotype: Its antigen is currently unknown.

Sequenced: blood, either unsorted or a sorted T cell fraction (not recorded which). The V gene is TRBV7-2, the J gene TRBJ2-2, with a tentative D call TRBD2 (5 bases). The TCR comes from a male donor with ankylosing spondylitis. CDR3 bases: TGTGCCAGCAGCGTCGACTATACTACCGGGGAGCTGTTTTTT. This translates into CASSVDYTTGELFF.